One and the same sample provided the 26 T cell receptor beta chains below, sequenced in a study of blood T cell repertoires in COVID-19. Profiled with immunoSEQ multiplex PCR; TCRdb holds only in-frame clones, not every one. This sample has around 170,000 clones; about 86% occur once, and the top ten carry 5.5% to 7%. Sequencing was performed on peripheral blood. The receptor source for this set is a man in his fifties or sixties with active or convalescent COVID-19.

J is TRBJ2-1 and V is TRBV9; D call uncertain. Trimming removed 4 bases from V and 5 bases from J, with 16 bases in between. This CDR3 contains 15 residues. Germline assignment: CDR1 SGDLS and CDR2 YYNGEE. CDR3 in DNA: TGTGCCAGCAGCACAGCCCAAAAGACCCACAATGAGCAGTTCTTC. Protein: CASSTAQKTHNEQFF.

The V call is TRBV19, the J call TRBJ2-3; the match to TRBD1 covers 7 bases. V lost 6 bases to trimming and J lost 1 base; unmatched junction nucleotides: 10. The CDR3 extends over 16 amino acids. The germline gives CDR1 LNHDA, CDR2 SQIVND (reference sequence). The CDR3 DNA follows: TGTGCCAGTAGAGGCGAGGGGCAGGGGGGCACAGATACGCAGTATTTT. The encoded protein is CASRGEGQGGTDTQYF.

CDR3 sequence reads: CASSLSRNYGYTF. The CDR3 DNA follows: TGTGCCAGCAGTTTATCACGGAACTATGGCTACACCTTC. The rearrangement uses TRBV12-3 or TRBV12-4 and TRBJ1-2; D not resolved. V lost 2 bases and J lost 2, with 6 bases in between. CDR3 length: 13 residues.

This clone was seen a few times. CDR3 region: CASSQTDRVAGELFF. The CDR3 region has the DNA TGTGCCAGCAGCCAAACCGACAGGGTGGCCGGGGAGCTGTTTTTT. V gene TRBV4-2 combines with J gene TRBJ2-2; TRBD1 agrees at 7 bases. Germline CDR1 reads LGHNA; CDR2 reads YNFKEQ. V was clipped by 2 bases and J by 6 bases; unmatched bases: 6. The CDR3 consists of 15 residues.

This clone is a singleton in its sample. J is TRBJ2-2 and V is TRBV7-2; TRBD2 agrees at 15 bases. The CDR3 runs 19 residues. CDR1 is SGHTA, CDR2 FQGNSA, per germline. The junction had 15 bases not matched to a gene; V was cut back by 4 bases and J by 9 bases. The CDR3 DNA is TGTGCCAGCAGCTCTCCTGGGACTAGCGGGAGGACTTCGGGTAGGGAGCTGTTTTTT. This codes for CASSSPGTSGRTSGRELFF. The entire variable domain, with the rest obtained from reference TRBV7-2 and TRBJ2-2, is as follows: GAGVSQSPSNKVTEKGKDVELRCDPISGHTALYWYRQSLGQGLEFLIYFQGNSAPDKSGLPSDRFSAERTGGSVSTLTIQRTQQEDSAVYLCASSSPGTSGRTSGRELFFGEGSRLTVL.

The rearrangement links TRBV19 to TRBJ2-6; unclear D gene. Trimming took 5 bases from V and 0 from J, leaving 11 bases between them. CDR3 length equals 16 residues. Germline CDR1 reads LNHDA; CDR2 reads SQIVND (reference sequence). The CDR3 loop is CASSVTIRSGANVLTF. Here the CDR3 DNA reads TGTGCCAGTAGTGTAACAATTCGCTCTGGGGCCAACGTCCTGACTTTC.

The J gene is TRBJ1-1, the V gene TRBV11-3; D gene ambiguous. V lost 0 bases and J 10 bases, leaving 12 bases between the germline ends. Germline CDR1 is SGHNT and CDR2 is YENEEA. The CDR3 is 13 residues long. CDR3 loop: CASSLDRQLGAFF. The CDR3 nucleotides read TGTGCCAGCAGCTTAGATCGTCAGCTAGGAGCTTTCTTT.

This clone was detected only once. The rearrangement uses TRBV11-3 and TRBJ1-1; 7 nucleotides line up with TRBD1. Germline values: CDR1 SGHNT, CDR2 YENEEA. J lost 1 base, V lost 1 base, and 3 bases had no gene match. The CDR3 is 15 residues long. The CDR3 coding sequence is TGTGCCAGCAGCTTAGGACACAGGGGGAACACTGAAGCTTTCTTT. It encodes CASSLGHRGNTEAFF.

The DNA for the CDR3 is TGTGCCACCAGCAGGACAGGGCTAAAAGAGACCCAGTACTTC. Its protein is CATSRTGLKETQYF. The chain combines TRBV15 with TRBJ2-5, with 7 bases lining up with TRBD1. Germline loops: CDR1 LNHNV, CDR2 YYDKDF (reference sequence). V lost 3 bases to trimming and J lost 3 bases; unmatched junction nucleotides: 4. This CDR3 contains 14 residues.

The V gene is TRBV4-1, the J gene TRBJ2-7; possibly TRBD2 for D (6 bases). The CDR3 sequence is 15 residues long. V lost 0 bases to trimming and J lost 0 bases, with 9 bases between them. Per the germline V gene, CDR1 is MGHRA and CDR2 is YSYEKL. CDR3 sequence: CASSQDSGISYEQYF. The CDR3 DNA is TGCGCCAGCAGCCAAGATAGCGGTATCTCCTACGAGCAGTACTTC.

The chain joins TRBV18 to TRBJ1-1; D unclear. The length of the CDR3 is 14 residues. Per germline, CDR1 KGHSH and CDR2 LQKENI. V was pared by 2 bases and J by 6 bases, with 13 bases between. The CDR3 DNA reads TGTGCCAGCTCACCAATGAGGGATTCTCCTGAAGCTTTCTTT. This sequence encodes CASSPMRDSPEAFF.

CDR3 region: CASSPSGRGYGYTF. The DNA for the CDR3 is TGCGCCAGCAGCCCAAGCGGGAGGGGCTATGGCTACACCTTC. This chain connects TRBV5-1 to TRBJ1-2, with D tentatively TRBD1 (5 bases). V lost 4 bases and J 4 bases, leaving 14 bases between the germline ends. This CDR3 comprises 14 residues. Germline V gene lookup returns CDR1 SGHRS and CDR2 YFSETQ.

J is TRBJ1-5 and V is TRBV2, with TRBD1 matching 7 bases. The V gene's germline CDR1 is SNHLY and CDR2 FYNNEI. The CDR3 sequence is 14 residues long. The J segment lost 0 bases and the V segment lost 8 bases, leaving 4 bases of the junction unmatched. CDR3 residues: CASGQAVSNQPQHF. In nucleotides, the CDR3 is TGTGCCAGCGGACAGGCCGTTAGCAATCAGCCCCAGCATTTT. Looking up the rest from reference TRBV2 and TRBJ1-5 gives the full variable domain: EPEVTQTPSHQVTQMGQEVILRCVPISNHLYFYWYRQILGQKVEFLVSFYNNEISEKSEIFDDQFSVERPDGSNFTLKIRSTKLEDSAMYFCASGQAVSNQPQHFGDGTRLSIL.

The rearrangement links TRBV9 to TRBJ1-3; D uncertain. Germline CDR1 is SGDLS and CDR2 is YYNGEE. This CDR3 has 16 amino acids. The V and J ends lost 0 bases and 0 bases respectively, with 10 bases between them. The CDR3 bases are TGTGCCAGCAGCGTAGGGACTACGGTCTCTGGAAACACCATATATTTT. Translating gives CASSVGTTVSGNTIYF.

The chain combines TRBV10-1 with TRBJ2-7; 7 bases map to TRBD2. This CDR3 comprises 10 residues. Germline CDR1 reads WNHNN; CDR2 reads SYGVQD (reference sequence). V trimming: 8 bases; J trimming: 5 bases; junction bases outside the gene matches: 0. The CDR3 loop reads CASGGDEQYF. CDR3 in DNA: TGCGCCAGCGGGGGGGACGAGCAGTACTTC.

This sequence joins TRBV18 and TRBJ1-4, with a possible D match to TRBD1 (6 bases). This CDR3 has 16 residues. Looked up from germline, CDR1 is KGHSH and CDR2 is LQKENI. Between the trimmed V and J ends, which lost 4 bases and 6 bases, there was a span of 18 bases. CDR3 sequence: CASSQRTAQGDEKLFF. For the CDR3, the DNA is TGTGCCAGCTCACAACGGACAGCACAAGGCGATGAAAAACTGTTTTTT.

The chain links TRBV6-5 to TRBJ1-5; TRBD1 might be the D (5 bases). Germline values: CDR1 MNHEY, CDR2 SVGAGI. The CDR3 is 15 residues long. Trimming took 2 bases from V and 1 from J, leaving 9 bases between them. The CDR3 DNA reads as TGTGCCAGCAGTTACAGGCAGGGAAGCAATCAGCCCCAGCATTTT. This encodes CASSYRQGSNQPQHF.

This clone turned up a few times. This chain connects TRBV27 to TRBJ1-5; 11 nucleotides agree with TRBD1. V was pared by 10 bases and J by 6 bases, with 2 bases of the junction left unmatched. Germline values: CDR1 MNHEY, CDR2 SMNVEV (reference sequence). The CDR3 covers 12 residues. The CDR3: CATGTGGQPQHF. DNA of the CDR3: TGTGCCACCGGGACAGGGGGTCAGCCCCAGCATTTT.

The chain employs TRBV7-9 and TRBJ2-7; 8 bases agree with TRBD2. The V segment lost 6 bases and the J segment 5 bases; nucleotides outside the gene matches: 12. The CDR3 contains 15 residues. The germline V gene has CDR1 SEHNR and CDR2 FQNEAQ (reference sequence). CDR3 DNA: TGTGCCAGCAGTCAAAGCGGCGGGAGGATCCACGAGCAGTACTTC. Translating gives CASSQSGGRIHEQYF.

The chain uses TRBV5-6 and TRBJ2-7; D might be TRBD2 (6 bases). Looked up from germline, CDR1 is SGHDT and CDR2 is YYEEEE. V was trimmed by 2 bases and J by 0 bases, leaving 15 bases between them. This CDR3 has 16 amino acids. CDR3 DNA sequence: TGTGCCAGCAGCTTTTGGCTCGGGACTGCCTCCTACGAGCAGTACTTC. Translating it yields CASSFWLGTASYEQYF.

The rearrangement links TRBV9 to TRBJ2-7; D remains ambiguous. There are 14 residues in the CDR3. Germline values: CDR1 SGDLS, CDR2 YYNGEE. V was pared by 2 bases and J by 3 bases, with 12 bases between. This CDR3 reads CASSVGLDYYEQYF. The CDR3 bases are TGTGCCAGCAGCGTCGGTCTTGATTACTACGAGCAGTACTTC.

This chain links TRBV6-5 with TRBJ1-6; D may be TRBD1 (6 bases). CDR1 and CDR2 from the germline V gene are MNHEY and SVGAGI. The CDR3 spans 16 residues. V lost 2 bases and J 6 bases, leaving 14 bases between the germline ends. The CDR3 is CASSYGTRGFNSPLHF. CDR3 sequence (DNA): TGTGCCAGCAGTTACGGGACCAGGGGTTTTAATTCACCCCTCCACTTT.

The chain has TRBV4-1 and TRBJ1-5; 7 nucleotides align to TRBD1. The CDR3 is 14 amino acids. With 3 bases clipped from V and 5 bases from J, the junction kept 4 bases outside the gene matches. CDR1 is MGHRA and CDR2 is YSYEKL in the germline V gene. The DNA of the CDR3 is TGCGCCAGCAGCCATAAGACAGGGTATCAGCCCCAGCATTTT. This encodes CASSHKTGYQPQHF.

The CDR3 DNA is TGTGCCAGCCGGGACAGGGGATCTTCACCCCTCCACTTT. This gives the protein CASRDRGSSPLHF. The chain employs TRBV19 and TRBJ1-6, with 10 positions matching TRBD1. The CDR3 is made up of 13 amino acids. Losses at the gene ends were 9 bases for V and 9 bases for J; bases not matched to a gene: 5. Germline-derived CDR1 and CDR2 are LNHDA and SQIVND (reference sequence).

The chain links TRBV6-1 to TRBJ1-1; D is ambiguous. V shed 5 bases and J shed 3 bases, with 7 bases lying between them. The germline gives CDR1 MNHNS, CDR2 SASEGT. The CDR3 covers 12 residues. CDR3 amino acids: CASSSRDTEAFF. CDR3 DNA: TGTGCCAGCAGTTCCCGGGACACTGAAGCTTTCTTT.

The chain joins TRBV6-5 to TRBJ1-6; unclear D gene. The CDR3 is made up of 15 amino acids. Trimming took 0 bases from V and 9 from J, leaving 12 bases between them. Germline lookup yields CDR1 MNHEY and CDR2 SVGAGI. CDR3 sequence: CASSYSEVPISPLHF. DNA for the CDR3: TGTGCCAGCAGTTACTCGGAGGTTCCCATTTCACCCCTCCACTTT.